The 14 T cell receptor beta chains reported below all come from one sample, sequenced in a study of blood T cell repertoires in COVID-19. TCRdb keeps only in-frame clones here, not all; method: immunoSEQ multiplex PCR. The repertoire includes roughly 160,000 clones, less than 85% of them detected once, and 15% to 20% sits in the top ten. Sequenced sample: PBMCs or T cells enriched from blood (not recorded which). These receptors originate from a man aged 55-75 years who had recovered from COVID-19.

Only a few counts were recorded for this clone. The chain recombines TRBV10-3 with TRBJ1-6; 9 bases are shared with TRBD1. CDR3 size: 14 residues. Germline-derived CDR1 and CDR2 are ENHRY and SYGVKD. The V gene end was trimmed by 6 bases and the J gene end by 7 bases; junction bases not matched to a gene: 4. This CDR3 reads CAIRDRGDNSPLHF. CDR3 nucleotides: TGTGCCATCAGGGACAGGGGAGACAATTCACCCCTCCACTTT.

This chain links TRBV29-1 with TRBJ1-1, with D maybe TRBD1 (6 bases). With 4 bases removed from V and 4 bases from J, the gap between germline ends came to 16 bases. CDR3 length: 14 amino acids. Germline assignment: CDR1 SQVTM and CDR2 ANQGSEA. CDR3 amino acids: CSVAEKGGGTEAFF. The CDR3 region has the DNA TGCAGCGTTGCGGAGAAGGGAGGGGGCACTGAAGCTTTCTTT.

The J gene is TRBJ1-2, the V gene TRBV24-1; TRBD1 is a possible D gene (6 bases). Per the germline V gene, CDR1 is KGHDR and CDR2 is SFDVKD. CDR3 length equals 15 residues. Trimming took 3 bases from V and 5 from J, leaving 15 bases between them. DNA for the CDR3: TGTGCCACCAGTGATGGGGCAGGGGTGGGATATGGCTACACCTTC. Its translation: CATSDGAGVGYGYTF.

V is TRBV9 and J is TRBJ1-6; a possible D gene is TRBD1 (6 bases). Germline V gene lookup returns CDR1 SGDLS and CDR2 YYNGEE. This CDR3 spans 16 amino acids. V was cut by 3 bases and J by 0 bases, with 10 bases left in between. This CDR3 is CASSEGGISYNSPLHF. Written as DNA, the CDR3 is TGTGCCAGCAGCGAGGGGGGGATCTCCTATAATTCACCCCTCCACTTT.

The V gene is TRBV6-5, the J gene TRBJ1-4, with 9 positions matching TRBD1. This CDR3 is 14 amino acids long. Germline V gives CDR1 MNHEY, CDR2 SVGAGI. V lost 6 bases, J lost 6 bases, and 5 bases stayed unmatched. CDR3: CASSGQGLDEKLFF. CDR3 bases: TGTGCCAGCAGCGGACAGGGGCTAGATGAAAAACTGTTTTTT.

This clone was picked up one time. This rearrangement joins TRBV5-4 to TRBJ2-2; 10 bases are shared with TRBD1. J was trimmed by 7 bases and V by 0 bases; bases with no gene match: 9. Looked up from germline, CDR1 is SGHNT and CDR2 is YYREEE (reference sequence). The CDR3 covers 17 residues. In nucleotides, the CDR3 is TGTGCCAGCAGCTTGGGCCCCCGACAGGGGGCAGGCGGGGAGCTGTTTTTT. Its translation: CASSLGPRQGAGGELFF.

This chain joins TRBV7-2 and TRBJ1-1, with D tentatively TRBD1 (5 bases). Germline assignment: CDR1 SGHTA and CDR2 FQGNSA. The CDR3 is 15 residues long. Trimming left V 2 bases short and J 2 bases short, with 12 bases between. CDR3 in amino acids: CASSLLGVGNTEAFF. In DNA form, the CDR3 reads TGTGCCAGCAGCTTATTAGGGGTGGGAAACACTGAAGCTTTCTTT.

This chain links TRBV15 with TRBJ2-1, with 7 bases fitting TRBD1. Trimming at V came to 8 bases and at J to 0 bases, leaving 4 bases not matched to a gene. Germline CDR1 is LNHNV and CDR2 is YYDKDF (reference sequence). There are 14 residues in the CDR3. The CDR3 here is CATVAGGSYNEQFF. DNA for the CDR3: TGTGCCACCGTCGCAGGGGGCTCCTACAATGAGCAGTTCTTC.

The chain recombines TRBV28 with TRBJ2-5; the D gene is possibly TRBD1 (5 bases). With 3 bases removed from V and 5 bases from J, the gap between germline ends came to 13 bases. This CDR3 spans 14 amino acids. CDR1 is MDHEN, CDR2 SYDVKM, per germline. The CDR3 spells CASSFAGNFETQYF. DNA for the CDR3: TGTGCCAGCAGTTTCGCAGGGAACTTCGAGACCCAGTACTTC.

This clone was detected only once. The V call is TRBV28, the J call TRBJ2-7, with 7 bases aligning to TRBD1. V shed 10 bases and J 2 bases; nucleotides not matched to a gene: 5. The CDR3 spans 12 residues. Germline V gene sequence: CDR1 MDHEN, CDR2 SYDVKM. CDR3 bases: TGTGCCACCGCGACAGGGCCCTACGAGCAGTACTTC. This sequence encodes CATATGPYEQYF.

The chain combines TRBV18 with TRBJ2-7; TRBD2 matches 8 bases. CDR1 KGHSH and CDR2 LQKENI come from the germline V gene. After removal of 6 bases from V and 5 bases from J, the junction contained 9 bases not matched to a gene. The CDR3 consists of 14 residues. CDR3 residues: CASSLSGLGHEQYF. In DNA, the CDR3 is TGTGCCAGCTCGCTATCGGGACTAGGCCACGAGCAGTACTTC.

V gene TRBV28 combines with J gene TRBJ2-7; 10 positions agree with TRBD2. Germline-derived CDR1 and CDR2 are MDHEN and SYDVKM. Unmatched junction bases numbered 8, after V lost 6 bases and J lost 6 bases. The CDR3 is 14 residues long. The CDR3 DNA is TGTGCCAGCAGCACACCGGGACTAGCGATCGAGCAGTACTTC. Protein: CASSTPGLAIEQYF.

CDR3 protein: CSATRTDTQYF. The CDR3 bases are TGCAGTGCGACGAGGACAGATACGCAGTATTTT. V gene TRBV20-1 combines with J gene TRBJ2-3; D not certain. From germline, CDR1 is DFQATT and CDR2 SNEGSKA (reference sequence). This CDR3 is built from 11 residues. V dropped 6 bases and J dropped 3 bases, with 7 bases sitting between them.

V usage is TRBV18 and J usage is TRBJ1-1; D possibly corresponds to TRBD1 (6 bases). The CDR3 is made up of 13 amino acids. Germline values: CDR1 KGHSH, CDR2 LQKENI. V lost 1 base to trimming and J lost 11 bases, with 14 bases between them. In nucleotides, the CDR3 is TGTGCCAGCTCACCACTGGAACAGGGTCAGGCTTTCTTT. Protein sequence: CASSPLEQGQAFF.